This T cell receptor (beta chain) was profiled in a study of blood T cells in healthy people across ages. From germline, CDR1 is SGHKS and CDR2 YYEKEE (reference sequence). CDR3 length: 18 residues. V lost 6 bases and J lost 0, with 19 bases in between. This clonotype has a count of ten or more. Primers used in a second PCR of about 6 to 12 cycles were a sample-barcoded 5' primer and a J-beta primer mix. TCRdb fed the 5' RACE reads into MiXCR, producing one record per CDR3 protein. The sample lists about 970,000 distinct CDR3 sequences; roughly half were seen once. Sample: blood. This TCR was sampled from a woman aged 60-70 years in good health. The rearrangement joins TRBV5-5 to TRBJ2-6; TRBD2 might be the D (6 bases). The CDR3 nucleotides are TGTGCCAGCAACCCCTCGGGGGTACCTAGCTCTGGGGCCAACGTCCTGACTTTC. This encodes CASNPSGVPSSGANVLTF. The complete variable domain, with remaining parts taken from reference TRBV5-5 and TRBJ2-6, reads DAGVTQSPTHLIKTRGQQVTLRCSPISGHKSVSWYQQVLGQGPQFIFQYYEKEERGRGNFPDRFSARQFPNYSSELNVNALLLGDSALYLCASNPSGVPSSGANVLTFGAGSRLTVL.